This TCR beta chain was documented in a study of T-cell reconstitution after alpha-beta-depleted transplantation in children. The authors prepared the TCRbeta library with unique molecular identifiers. Using its own MiXCR run on the PCR reads, TCRdb lists one record per CDR3 protein. The table lists roughly 570,000 distinct CDR3 sequences, 25% to 30% of them singletons. The TCR comes from a boy under three years old with Wiskott-Aldrich syndrome, due to receive a stem cell transplant. Sequences were derived from PBMCs, sampled before TCRalphabeta/CD19-depleted stem cell transplant.

The CDR3: CASSTGLIQETQYF. In DNA form, the CDR3 reads TGCGCCAGCAGCACCGGACTGATCCAAGAGACCCAGTACTTC. V gene TRBV5-1 combines with J gene TRBJ2-5; perhaps TRBD2 as D (5 bases). The V end was cut by 4 bases, the J end by 1 base, with 11 bases between. CDR1 and CDR2 from the germline V gene are SGHRS and YFSETQ. The CDR3 spans 14 residues. Complete variable domain (other parts from reference TRBV5-1 and TRBJ2-5): KAGVTQTPRYLIKTRGQQVTLSCSPISGHRSVSWYQQTPGQGLQFLFEYFSETQRNKGNFPGRFSGRQFSNSRSEMNVSTLELGDSALYLCASSTGLIQETQYFGPGTRLLVL.